The present entry profiles one T cell receptor (beta chain) with its context. Its specificity is not known. This sample was included in a study of T cell responses to AZD1222 COVID-19 vaccine. Points from the study as a whole: Most donors were white British, females outnumbered males, and clonal diversity was possibly underestimated. Sampling captured repertoires only after the peak T cell response. The study identified only five or six AZD1222 recipients as seropositive at baseline.

Here immunoSEQ multiplex PCR was the method, and the copy in TCRdb shows in-frame clones only, minus some. This repertoire shows roughly 270,000 clones, around 93% found once; its top ten account for roughly 0.51%. The CDR3 has 16 residues. V was pared by 4 bases and J by 5 bases, with 21 bases between. Germline V lookup: CDR1 MNHEY, CDR2 SMNVEV (reference sequence). Pooled together were second doses at about 4 or about 12 weeks. This clonotype was obtained from an adult who received the AZD1222 COVID-19 vaccine. Sequences were derived from peripheral blood, sampled 28 days after the second AZD1222 dose. The chain links TRBV27 to TRBJ2-7, with a possible D match to TRBD2 (7 bases). The chain's CDR3 is CASSSLLRGRRNEQYF. The DNA of the CDR3 is TGTGCCAGCAGTTCCCTCCTGCGGGGGCGCAGGAACGAGCAGTACTTC.